The 12 T cell receptor beta chains in this list originate from one sample, sequenced in a study of shared clonotypes between healthy human individuals. Some clones are missing from TCRdb's copy, which holds only in-frame ones; the method was immunoSEQ multiplex PCR. This table holds around 2.5 million clones, roughly 93% found once. Sequencing was performed on naive CD4+ T cells from PBMCs. As to subset: CD45RA+ positively selected. Every receptor here comes from a man between 18 and 35 years old in good health. Some clones in this sample may be carry-over from other donors' samples.

This sequence joins TRBV4-3 and TRBJ1-2, with D perhaps TRBD1 (5 bases). The CDR3 has 15 amino acids. V was trimmed by 1 base and J by 5 bases, leaving 14 bases between them. Germline CDR1 is LGHNA and CDR2 is YSLEER. DNA for the CDR3: TGCGCCAGCAGCCAAGTTAGGGGCGGTTCTTATGGCTACACCTTC. Translation gives CASSQVRGGSYGYTF.

This sequence joins TRBV10-3 and TRBJ2-7; 11 positions agree with TRBD1. CDR1 is ENHRY and CDR2 is SYGVKD in the germline V gene. This CDR3 comprises 15 residues. Trimming cost V 7 bases and J 2 bases; bases outside gene matches: 7. The CDR3 bases are TGTGCCATCAAAAGGGACAGGGGGTATACCTACGAGCAGTACTTC. This codes for CAIKRDRGYTYEQYF.

The CDR3 spells CASTRLAGHSYEQYF. The CDR3 nucleotides read TGTGCCAGCACCCGACTAGCGGGGCACTCCTACGAGCAGTACTTC. The V and J genes are TRBV6-5 and TRBJ2-7; 11 nucleotides align to TRBD2. The CDR3 runs to 15 residues. CDR1 and CDR2 (germline): MNHEY, SVGAGI. J gave up 0 bases and V 7 bases, and 5 bases lay outside the gene matches.

The rearrangement links TRBV15 to TRBJ2-1; tentatively, D is TRBD1 or TRBD2 (5 bases each). The length of the CDR3 is 16 residues. The V gene's germline CDR1 is LNHNV and CDR2 YYDKDF (reference sequence). The V end was cut by 1 base, the J end by 8 bases, with 18 bases between. The CDR3 sequence: CATSRVPGAGSYEQFF. The CDR3 DNA is TGTGCCACCAGCAGAGTTCCCGGGGCAGGGTCATATGAGCAGTTCTTC.

This clone was observed a single time. The chain employs TRBV6-6 and TRBJ1-2; 8 bases match TRBD1. The CDR3 has 12 amino acids. Germline values: CDR1 MNHNY, CDR2 SVGAGI (reference sequence). With V trimmed by 6 bases and J by 8 bases, 5 bases remained unmatched. The CDR3 coding sequence is TGTGCCAGCAGGGGACAGGAAAGGGGCTACACCTTC. Translated: CASRGQERGYTF.

V gene TRBV25-1 combines with J gene TRBJ2-6, with 9 bases aligning to TRBD1. The germline V gene has CDR1 MGHDK and CDR2 SYGVNS. V shed 3 bases, J shed 2 bases, and the junction held 8 bases outside the gene matches. This CDR3 spans 18 amino acids. The CDR3 region has the DNA TGTGCCAGCAGTGATACGGGACAGGGACACCCTGGGGCCAACGTCCTGACTTTC. It codes for CASSDTGQGHPGANVLTF.

This clone has only one observation. The chain uses TRBV19 and TRBJ1-5, with TRBD1 as a possible D gene (5 bases). The V gene lost 4 bases and the J gene lost 1 base, with 8 bases spanning the gap. Germline V lookup: CDR1 LNHDA, CDR2 SQIVND (reference sequence). CDR3 length equals 14 residues. Here the CDR3 reads CASSTGRSNQPQHF. The CDR3 DNA reads TGTGCCAGTAGTACGGGACGAAGCAATCAGCCCCAGCATTTT.

This clone was seen just once. V usage is TRBV7-8 and J usage is TRBJ2-7; D may be TRBD1 (6 bases). The CDR3 is made up of 14 amino acids. V lost 4 bases and J lost 4, with 14 bases in between. Germline loops: CDR1 SGHVS, CDR2 FQNEAQ. The CDR3 here is CASSSDRIGYEQYF. CDR3 sequence (DNA): TGTGCCAGCAGCTCGGACAGAATCGGATACGAGCAGTACTTC.

The rearrangement links TRBV5-1 to TRBJ2-7; 11 bases are shared with TRBD2. This CDR3 spans 15 amino acids. Germline CDR1 SGHRS, CDR2 YFSETQ. Germline trimming cut 3 bases from V and 0 bases from J; bases unmatched to any gene: 2. The CDR3 is CASSYSGRASYEQYF. CDR3 nucleotide sequence: TGCGCCAGCAGCTATAGCGGGAGGGCCTCCTACGAGCAGTACTTC.

This chain connects TRBV6-1 to TRBJ1-6; D not certain. Germline V gene sequence: CDR1 MNHNS, CDR2 SASEGT. Between the trimmed V and J ends, which lost 4 bases and 8 bases, there was a span of 12 bases. The CDR3 totals 14 residues. CDR3 DNA: TGTGCCAGCAGTGTTGGGTACATGGATTCACCCCTCCACTTT. Protein sequence: CASSVGYMDSPLHF.

In regard to this clone: The same CDR3 is also encoded by other DNA sequences in this sample. This chain connects TRBV7-9 to TRBJ2-1; 8 positions match TRBD1. The J segment lost 2 bases and the V segment lost 0 bases, leaving 3 bases of the junction unmatched. This CDR3 has 16 residues. Germline CDR1 SEHNR, CDR2 FQNEAQ (reference sequence). The CDR3 is CASSLAGTGTYNEQFF. The CDR3 nucleotides read TGTGCCAGCAGCTTAGCAGGGACAGGCACCTACAATGAGCAGTTCTTC. Based on the CDR3 plus reference TRBV7-9 and TRBJ2-1, the full variable domain is DTGVSQNPRHKITKRGQNVTFRCDPISEHNRLYWYRQTLGQGPEFLTYFQNEAQLEKSRLLSDRFSAERPKGSFSTLEIQRTEQGDSAMYLCASSLAGTGTYNEQFFGPGTRLTVL.

V usage is TRBV11-3 and J usage is TRBJ2-3, with D unresolved. CDR3 size: 14 residues. V was cut by 0 bases and J by 3 bases, with 7 bases left in between. CDR1 and CDR2 from the germline V gene are SGHNT and YENEEA. CDR3 DNA: TGTGCCAGCAGCTTAGATTATAGGACAGATACGCAGTATTTT. Translation gives CASSLDYRTDTQYF. Using reference TRBV11-3 and TRBJ2-3 for the parts outside the CDR3, the full variable domain is EAGVVQSPRYKIIEKKQPVAFWCNPISGHNTLYWYLQNLGQGPELLIRYENEEAVDDSQLPKDRFSAERLKGVDSTLKIQPAELGDSAVYLCASSLDYRTDTQYFGPGTRLTVL.